This T cell receptor beta chain is from a study of post-analysis software for immune sequencing data. Study results and limitations: TRBV segments more frequent in patients than in controls numbered five and included TRBV5-6, TRBV5-1 and TRBV20-1. Versus controls, multiple sclerosis patients showed significantly lower diversity (normalized Chao1).

This clonotype has just a few counts. The antigen remains undetermined. Built from TCR beta cDNA, the libraries had unique molecular identifiers in them. From the PCR reads, TCRdb called clonotypes with MiXCR, one entry per CDR3 protein. The sample comprises about 560,000 distinct CDR3 sequences, roughly 40% of which are singletons, and roughly 1.7% rests with the top ten. Per germline, CDR1 SEHNR and CDR2 FQNEAQ (reference sequence). Trimming removed 5 bases at V and 0 bases at J, with 11 bases between. The length of the CDR3 is 14 residues. The receptor was isolated from a girl between 10 and 17 years old with multiple sclerosis. This chain links TRBV7-9 with TRBJ2-7; possible D gene TRBD1, 6 bases. Specimen: blood. The CDR3 sequence is CASSRTGISYEQYF. CDR3 bases: TGTGCCAGCAGCCGTACAGGGATCTCCTACGAGCAGTACTTC. Together with reference TRBV7-9 and TRBJ2-7, the CDR3 gives the full variable domain: DTGVSQNPRHKITKRGQNVTFRCDPISEHNRLYWYRQTLGQGPEFLTYFQNEAQLEKSRLLSDRFSAERPKGSFSTLEIQRTEQGDSAMYLCASSRTGISYEQYFGPGTRLTVT.